What follows are 28 T cell receptor beta chains derived from one specimen sequenced in a study of T cells in Graves' hyperthyroidism and ophthalmopathy. The TCR beta CDR3 regions underwent amplification using RNA transcripts as the source. When the TCR CDR3 underwent first-round RT-PCR, the HTBI primer set was used. TCRdb reprocessed the multiplex PCR reads via MiXCR and lists one record per CDR3 protein. In the table there are approximately 600,000 distinct CDR3 sequences, around 20% of which are singletons. Sample: blood. These receptors came from a man aged 25 to 40 with Graves' ophthalmopathy.

This clonotype came up a few times. The rearrangement uses TRBV20-1 and TRBJ2-1; unclear D gene. This CDR3 is built from 15 residues. CDR1 DFQATT and CDR2 SNEGSKA come from the germline V gene (reference sequence). V was trimmed by 6 bases and J by 5 bases, leaving 20 bases between them. CDR3 sequence: CSAIRRGSRDNEQFF. The CDR3 DNA reads as TGCAGTGCCATCAGAAGAGGTAGCCGAGACAATGAGCAGTTCTTC.

V is TRBV30 and J is TRBJ2-7; 10 positions agree with TRBD1. J lost 9 bases, V lost 4 bases, and 9 bases had no gene match. Germline CDR1 reads GTSNPN; CDR2 reads SVGIG (reference sequence). The CDR3 is made up of 13 amino acids. The CDR3, as DNA: TGTGCCTGGACTTCCGGGACAGGGGATGTGCAGTACTTC. As protein: CAWTSGTGDVQYF.

CDR3 protein: CSTSTSGNNEQFF. The CDR3 DNA reads as TGCAGCACCAGTACTAGCGGGAATAATGAGCAGTTCTTC. V usage is TRBV29-1 and J usage is TRBJ2-1, with 10 positions matching TRBD2. Germline V CDR1 and CDR2: SQVTM, ANQGSEA. Trimming cost V 8 bases and J 7 bases; bases outside gene matches: 8. CDR3 length: 13 amino acids.

This clonotype has at least ten counts. The gene calls are TRBV15 and TRBJ1-5; maybe TRBD1 (5 bases). Germline V CDR1 and CDR2: LNHNV, YYDKDF (reference sequence). The CDR3 has 14 residues. The germline V and J ends were trimmed by 0 bases and 6 bases, with 9 bases remaining between them. CDR3 nucleotides: TGTGCCACCAGCAGAGACAGGGCTACTCAGCCCCAGCATTTT. Protein sequence: CATSRDRATQPQHF.

This clonotype was seen many times. V usage is TRBV20-1 and J usage is TRBJ2-1, with TRBD2 identical over 15 bases. Germline CDR1 DFQATT, CDR2 SNEGSKA (reference sequence). V lost 1 base and J lost 5; bases outside the gene matches: 3. The CDR3 has 16 residues. CDR3 coding DNA: TGCAGTGCTAGAGGGACTAGCGGGAGGGGGGACAATGAGCAGTTCTTC. Translating it yields CSARGTSGRGDNEQFF.

This clonotype was seen more than once but under ten times. The rearrangement joins TRBV5-1 to TRBJ2-7, with D tentatively TRBD2 (7 bases). From germline, CDR1 is SGHRS and CDR2 YFSETQ. CDR3 length equals 13 residues. The V gene lost 4 bases and the J gene lost 6 bases, with 14 bases spanning the gap. In DNA, the CDR3 is TGCGCCAGCAGCCCGGAGGGGGGGGGCGAGCAGTACTTC. Translating gives CASSPEGGGEQYF.

This clonotype turned up a few times. V usage is TRBV19 and J usage is TRBJ2-3, with 8 nucleotides matching TRBD2. The germline V gene encodes CDR1 LNHDA and CDR2 SQIVND (reference sequence). The CDR3 is 13 amino acids. Trimming cost V 11 bases and J 1 base; bases outside gene matches: 5. The CDR3 DNA follows: TGTGCCTCGCGGGAGGTAGGCACAGATACGCAGTATTTT. This translates into CASREVGTDTQYF.

This clonotype was counted between two and nine times. The genes are TRBV12-3 or TRBV12-4 and TRBJ2-1; D ambiguous. CDR3 length: 14 residues. V dropped 6 bases and J dropped 0 bases, with 9 bases sitting between them. The CDR3 is CASRTRGSYNEQFF. The CDR3 DNA reads as TGTGCCAGCAGAACCCGAGGCTCCTACAATGAGCAGTTCTTC.

The V and J genes are TRBV4-1 and TRBJ2-5; 7 nucleotides line up with TRBD1. Germline values: CDR1 MGHRA, CDR2 YSYEKL. The V gene end was trimmed by 1 base and the J gene end by 9 bases; junction bases not matched to a gene: 11. The CDR3 is made up of 15 amino acids. This chain's CDR3 is CASSQGDSRPRAQYF. The CDR3 DNA reads as TGCGCCAGCAGCCAAGGGGACAGCAGACCTAGGGCCCAGTACTTC.

This clonotype was counted many times. The CDR3 spells CASSSGRSNIQYF. In DNA, the CDR3 is TGTGCCAGCAGCTCGGGACGTTCTAACATTCAGTACTTC. The chain employs TRBV11-2 and TRBJ2-4; D is perhaps TRBD1 or TRBD2 (5 bases each). This CDR3 contains 13 residues. V was shortened by 4 bases and J by 7 bases, with 11 bases between the two germline ends. Germline V lookup: CDR1 SGHAT, CDR2 FQNNGV.

This clonotype showed up many times. A junction boundary mismatches the germline segment, possibly from a read error. The CDR3 DNA follows: TGTGCCAGCAGCTTAGGTGCGGGAGGTACCTACGAGCAGTACTTC. This gives the protein CASSLGAGGTYEQYF. The chain uses TRBV5-1 and TRBJ2-7; 8 bases line up with TRBD2. Looked up from germline, CDR1 is SGHRS and CDR2 is YFSETQ. The CDR3 contains 15 residues.

This clonotype was seen repeatedly, ten times or more. For the CDR3, the DNA is TGTGCCAGCAGGAATTCAGCGGGAACCCAGGGAGGTAGAACAGATACGCAGTATTTT. It yields the protein CASRNSAGTQGGRTDTQYF. The genes are TRBV6-1 and TRBJ2-3; TRBD2 matches 7 bases. Germline values: CDR1 MNHNS, CDR2 SASEGT. This CDR3 region has 19 residues. V lost 6 bases, J lost 3 bases, and 21 bases stayed unmatched.

The rearrangement joins TRBV9 to TRBJ2-7; 8 positions match TRBD1. The CDR3 is 14 residues long. Looked up from germline, CDR1 is SGDLS and CDR2 is YYNGEE. V shed 0 bases and J 5 bases; nucleotides not matched to a gene: 4. The CDR3 sequence: CASSVAGQGHEQYF. The CDR3 nucleotides read TGTGCCAGCAGCGTAGCCGGACAGGGCCACGAGCAGTACTTC. The variable domain in full, with the rest retrieved from reference TRBV9 and TRBJ2-7, is DSGVTQTPKHLITATGQRVTLRCSPRSGDLSVYWYQQSLDQGLQFLIQYYNGEERAKGNILERFSAQQFPDLHSELNLSSLELGDSALYFCASSVAGQGHEQYFGPGTRLTVT.

This clonotype was seen more than once but under ten times. This chain links TRBV7-3 with TRBJ2-7, with a weak D call TRBD1 (5 bases). The CDR3 is made up of 16 amino acids. CDR1 is SGHTA, CDR2 FQGTGA, per germline. Trimming removed 5 bases at V and 1 base at J, with 18 bases between. The CDR3 loop reads CASSPNPTVQSYEQYF. The CDR3, as DNA: TGTGCCAGCAGCCCCAATCCGACAGTACAATCCTACGAGCAGTACTTC.

The V and J genes are TRBV28 and TRBJ1-3, with D possibly TRBD1 on 6 matching bases. V shed 5 bases and J shed 2 bases, with 16 bases lying between them. The CDR3 has 16 amino acids. Germline V gene data show CDR1 as MDHEN and CDR2 as SYDVKM. Here the CDR3 reads CASSPPRGAPGNTIYF. CDR3 DNA: TGTGCCAGCAGTCCTCCCCGGGGGGCCCCTGGAAACACCATATATTTT.

This clonotype was recorded at least ten times. The rearrangement uses TRBV24-1 and TRBJ2-7; 9 nucleotides align to TRBD1. The CDR3 is 19 amino acids. V lost 4 bases and J lost 0; bases outside the gene matches: 15. Germline V lookup: CDR1 KGHDR, CDR2 SFDVKD. CDR3 loop: CATSDSLADRGGGSYEQYF. In DNA, the CDR3 is TGTGCCACCAGTGACTCGCTTGCGGACAGGGGAGGAGGCTCCTACGAGCAGTACTTC.

The rearrangement joins TRBV11-2 to TRBJ2-7; D is perhaps TRBD1 (5 bases). V was pared by 6 bases and J by 2 bases, with 8 bases between. Germline V CDR1 and CDR2: SGHAT, FQNNGV. The CDR3 contains 12 residues. The CDR3 loop reads CASRGDPYEQYF. The DNA of the CDR3 is TGTGCCAGCAGAGGGGATCCCTACGAGCAGTACTTC.

This clonotype occurred many times. The CDR3 DNA is TGCAGTGCTAGAGTGGAGCGGGGGTCCTACGAGCAGTACTTC. Residues: CSARVERGSYEQYF. The chain carries TRBV20-1 and TRBJ2-7; TRBD2 matches 8 bases. The CDR3 runs 14 residues. With 1 base clipped from V and 1 base from J, the junction kept 3 bases outside the gene matches. CDR1 is DFQATT and CDR2 is SNEGSKA in the germline V gene (reference sequence).

This clonotype was picked up many times. This chain joins TRBV6-2 or TRBV6-3 and TRBJ1-2; unclear D gene. The CDR3 is 13 amino acids. Per the germline V gene, CDR1 is MNHEY and CDR2 is SVGEGT. V lost 6 bases and J lost 6, with 14 bases in between. The DNA for the CDR3 is TGTGCCAGCAGCCAAGGCCCGTTCCATGGCTACACCTTC. Protein product: CASSQGPFHGYTF.

Many counts were recorded for this clonotype. V usage is TRBV11-2 and J usage is TRBJ2-7; 12 bases line up with TRBD1. CDR1 SGHAT and CDR2 FQNNGV come from the germline V gene. The J segment lost 6 bases and the V segment lost 5 bases, leaving 5 bases of the junction unmatched. This CDR3 spans 14 amino acids. The CDR3 nucleotides are TGTGCCAGCAGCCCGGGGGACAGGGGGCGCGAGCAGTACTTC. It is translated as CASSPGDRGREQYF.

The chain combines TRBV6-1 with TRBJ2-1, with 11 bases identical to TRBD2. The CDR3 contains 16 residues. CDR1 and CDR2 from the germline V gene are MNHNS and SASEGT. Trimming at V came to 6 bases and at J to 2 bases, leaving 6 bases not matched to a gene. DNA for the CDR3: TGTGCCAGCAGACTATTTAGCGGGAGGGCCTACAATGAGCAGTTCTTC. Its protein is CASRLFSGRAYNEQFF.

A note on this clonotype: A read error may be the cause here, since a much bigger clone is one base away. The chain uses TRBV5-1 and TRBJ2-1; D gene ambiguous. The CDR3 is made up of 11 amino acids. Per the germline V gene, CDR1 is SGHRS and CDR2 is YFSETQ. The CDR3: CASSLGYEQLF. The CDR3 region has the DNA TGCGCCAGCAGCTTGGGCTATGAGCAGCTCTTC.

This clonotype was detected a few times. The chain joins TRBV10-3 to TRBJ1-2; a weak D match, TRBD1 (6 bases). Germline V CDR1 and CDR2: ENHRY, SYGVKD. The CDR3 length is 15 residues. The ends were cut back, 3 bases at V and 5 bases at J, with 16 bases in the middle. CDR3 bases: TGTGCCATCAGTGAAAGGGACACCATAGGGTATGGCTACACCTTC. Its protein is CAISERDTIGYGYTF.

The sample holds many counts of this clonotype. The chain combines TRBV11-2 with TRBJ2-7; TRBD2 matches 13 bases. The CDR3 length is 17 residues. V trimming: 5 bases; J trimming: 5 bases; junction bases outside the gene matches: 12. Germline-derived CDR1 and CDR2 are SGHAT and FQNNGV. The CDR3 coding sequence is TGTGCCAGCAGCCCCAGTAGGGGACTAGCGGGGAAAAACGAGCAGTACTTC. This translates into CASSPSRGLAGKNEQYF.

This clonotype has more than one count but fewer than ten. The V and J genes are TRBV3-1 and TRBJ1-2; no reliable D call. Per germline, CDR1 LGHDT and CDR2 YNNKEL (reference sequence). Trimming removed 0 bases at V and 4 bases at J, with 6 bases between. The CDR3 sequence is 13 residues long. Here the CDR3 reads CASSQEVPYGYTF. For the CDR3, the DNA is TGTGCCAGCAGCCAAGAAGTACCCTATGGCTACACCTTC.

This clonotype has just a few counts. The chain joins TRBV3-2 to TRBJ2-1; the D call TRBD2 from the table was never checked on the DNA. TRBV3-2 is recorded as a pseudogene. This CDR3 is 16 amino acids long. CDR3 DNA sequence: TGTGCCAGCAGCCAAGATGGGAGCTACGGGGGAGGTGAGCAGTTCTTC. This gives the protein CASSQDGSYGGGEQFF.

This clonotype has a handful of counts. This chain joins TRBV20-1 and TRBJ1-5; D not certain. Deletions cut 6 bases from V and 0 bases from J, with 9 bases between. The CDR3 length is 13 residues. Germline-derived CDR1 and CDR2 are DFQATT and SNEGSKA (reference sequence). CDR3 amino acids: CSARRDSNQPQHF. Written as DNA, the CDR3 is TGCAGTGCGCGAAGGGATAGCAATCAGCCCCAGCATTTT.

The chain uses TRBV5-4 and TRBJ1-2; D gene ambiguous. Germline lookup yields CDR1 SGHNT and CDR2 YYREEE (reference sequence). V was clipped by 0 bases and J by 8 bases, with 11 bases between them. The CDR3 runs 13 residues. CDR3 in DNA: TGTGCCAGCAGCTTGGCCTCCCCCGGCGGCTACACCTTC. Translated: CASSLASPGGYTF.